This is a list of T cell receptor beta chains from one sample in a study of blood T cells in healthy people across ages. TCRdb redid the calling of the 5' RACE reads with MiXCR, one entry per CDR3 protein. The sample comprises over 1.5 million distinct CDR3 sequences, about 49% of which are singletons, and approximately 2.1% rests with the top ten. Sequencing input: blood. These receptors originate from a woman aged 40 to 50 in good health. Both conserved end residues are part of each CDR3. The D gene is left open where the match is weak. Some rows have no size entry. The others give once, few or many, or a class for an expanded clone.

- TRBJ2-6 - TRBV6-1 TGTGCCAGCAGTGATAAGGCCTCTGGGGCCAACGCCCTGACTTTC CASSDKASGANALTF
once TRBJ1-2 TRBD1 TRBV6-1 TGTGCCAGTGACAGTGCACAGGGGGCGCGCGGCTACACCTTC CASDSAQGARGYTF
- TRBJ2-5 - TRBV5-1 TGCGCCATCAGCTTACTAGGGATTCAAGAGACCCAGTACTTC CAISLLGIQETQYF
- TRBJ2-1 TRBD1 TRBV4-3 TGCGCCAGCAGCCATCGGACAGGCTACAATGAGCAGTTCTTC CASSHRTGYNEQFF
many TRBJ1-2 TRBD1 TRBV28 TGTGCCAGCAGTTCGGGACAGGGGCTGGGTGGCTACACCTTC CASSSGQGLGGYTF
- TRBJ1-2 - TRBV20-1 TGCAGTGCTAGAGATATACAAGGGCTGTCTTATGGCTACACCTTC CSARDIQGLSYGYTF
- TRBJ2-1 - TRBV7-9 TGTGCCAGCAGGGTTGCATCAGGGGCCGGTGAGCAGTTCTTC CASRVASGAGEQFF
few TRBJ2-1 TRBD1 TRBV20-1 TGCAGCAATAGACAGGGCAAGCGAGCCGGGGCTGAGCAGTTCTTC CSNRQGKRAGAEQFF
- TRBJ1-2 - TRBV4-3 TGCGTCAGCAGCCACCTCCCCGGGGTGGAGGCCACGAAGAATAACTATGGCTACACCTTC CVSSHLPGVEATKNNYGYTF
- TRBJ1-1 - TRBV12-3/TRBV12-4 TGTGCCAGCAGTCGGTGGGCAGACATGAACACTGAAGCTTTCTTT CASSRWADMNTEAFF
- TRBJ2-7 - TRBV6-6 TGTGCCAGCCGTGCAGTGGTTTGGGGGCCAGGGGTCGAGCAGTACTTC CASRAVVWGPGVEQYF
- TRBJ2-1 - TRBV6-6 TGTGCCAGCAGTTCCGGGTCAGGGCTCGGGAATGAGCAGTTCTTC CASSSGSGLGNEQFF
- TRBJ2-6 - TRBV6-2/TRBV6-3 TGTGCCAGCAGTTTCTATGGACGGCCCGGGGCCAACGTCCTGACTTTC CASSFYGRPGANVLTF
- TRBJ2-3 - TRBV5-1 TGCGCCAGCAGCATGGAAGGCACAGATACGCAGTATTTT CASSMEGTDTQYF
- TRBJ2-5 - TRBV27 TGTGCCAGCTCACGCCTGAGGACAGCCTTGGAGACCCAGTACTTC CASSRLRTALETQYF
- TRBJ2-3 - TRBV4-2 TGTGCCAGCAGCCAAGAAGGCCTGGATGCAGATACGCAGTATTTT CASSQEGLDADTQYF
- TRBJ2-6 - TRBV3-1 TGCGCCAGCAGCCCCTTTGGAGGGCGCCGGATGGGGGCCAACGTCCTGACTTTC CASSPFGGRRMGANVLTF
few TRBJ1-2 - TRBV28 TGTGCCAGCAGTTTTGGGTCCCTGGGAACTAACTATGGCTACACCTTC CASSFGSLGTNYGYTF
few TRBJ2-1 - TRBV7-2 TGTGCCAGCAGCCCCGTTCCCATCTACAATGAGCAGTTCTTC CASSPVPIYNEQFF
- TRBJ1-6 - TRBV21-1 TGTGCCAGCAGCAAAGAGTTCGCAGACAGGGTCCCTGGATCACCCCTCCACTTT CASSKEFADRVPGSPLHF
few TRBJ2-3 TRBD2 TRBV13 TGTGCCAGCAGCTCACCACCTAGCGGGGGGGCCTCAGATACGCAGTATTTT CASSSPPSGGASDTQYF
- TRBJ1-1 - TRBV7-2 TGTGCCAGCAGCTCGAGAACTGAAGCTTTCTTT CASSSRTEAFF
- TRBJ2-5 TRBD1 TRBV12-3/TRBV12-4 TGTGCCAGCAGGACCGGGACAGGGGTTTTACATGAGCAGTACTTC CASRTGTGVLHEQYF
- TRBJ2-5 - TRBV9 TGTGCCAGCAGCGCATTCCAGGGGCATCAAGAGACCCAGTACTTC CASSAFQGHQETQYF
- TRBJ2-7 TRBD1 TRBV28 TGTGCCGGCAGTTTAGGACAGGGCCCCTACGAGCAGTACTTC CAGSLGQGPYEQYF
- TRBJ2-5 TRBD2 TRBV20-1 TGCAGTGCTGAAACCAGACTAGCCAAAGAGACCCAGTACTTC CSAETRLAKETQYF